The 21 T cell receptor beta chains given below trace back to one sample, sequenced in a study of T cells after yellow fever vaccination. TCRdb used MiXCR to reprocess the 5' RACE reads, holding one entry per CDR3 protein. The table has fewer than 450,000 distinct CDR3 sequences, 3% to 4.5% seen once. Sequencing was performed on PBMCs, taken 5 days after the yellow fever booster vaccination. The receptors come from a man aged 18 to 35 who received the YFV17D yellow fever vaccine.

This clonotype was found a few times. The CDR3 loop is CASSPAAGYQETQYF. The CDR3 DNA sequence: TGTGCCAGCAGCCCGGCGGCGGGGTACCAAGAGACCCAGTACTTC. This chain links TRBV7-2 with TRBJ2-5, with D maybe TRBD2 (6 bases). CDR1 SGHTA and CDR2 FQGNSA come from the germline V gene. V dropped 5 bases and J dropped 0 bases, with 13 bases sitting between them. The CDR3 covers 15 residues.

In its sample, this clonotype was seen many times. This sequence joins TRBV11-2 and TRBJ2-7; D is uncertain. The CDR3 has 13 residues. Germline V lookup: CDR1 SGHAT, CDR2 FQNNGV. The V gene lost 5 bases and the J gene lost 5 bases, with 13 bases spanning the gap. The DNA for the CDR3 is TGTGCCAGCAGCGCGACTGCACTCGACGAGCAGTACTTC. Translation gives CASSATALDEQYF. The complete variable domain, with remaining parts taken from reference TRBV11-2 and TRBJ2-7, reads EAGVAQSPRYKIIEKRQSVAFWCNPISGHATLYWYQQILGQGPKLLIQFQNNGVVDDSQLPKDRFSAERLKGVDSTLKIQPAKLEDSAVYLCASSATALDEQYFGPGTRLTVT.

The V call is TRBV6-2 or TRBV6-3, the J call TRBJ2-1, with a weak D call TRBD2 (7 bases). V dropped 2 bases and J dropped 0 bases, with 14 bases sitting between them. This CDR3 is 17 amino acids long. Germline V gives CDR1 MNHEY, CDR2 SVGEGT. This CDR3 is CASSYGGGLSSYNEQFF. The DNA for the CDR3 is TGTGCCAGCAGTTACGGCGGGGGCCTGAGCTCCTACAATGAGCAGTTCTTC.

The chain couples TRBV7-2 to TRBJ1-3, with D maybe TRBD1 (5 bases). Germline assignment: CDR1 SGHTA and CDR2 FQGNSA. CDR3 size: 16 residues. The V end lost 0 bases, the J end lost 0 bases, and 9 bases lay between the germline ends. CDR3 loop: CASSLAHQGSGNTIYF. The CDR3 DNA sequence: TGTGCCAGCAGCTTAGCGCACCAGGGCTCTGGAAACACCATATATTTT.

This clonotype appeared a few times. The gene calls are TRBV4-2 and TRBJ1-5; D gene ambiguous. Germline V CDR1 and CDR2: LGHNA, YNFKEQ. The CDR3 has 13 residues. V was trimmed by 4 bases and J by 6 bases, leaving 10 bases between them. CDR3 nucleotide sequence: TGTGCCAGCAGCCGGGCAGAAGGTCAGCCCCAGCATTTT. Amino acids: CASSRAEGQPQHF.

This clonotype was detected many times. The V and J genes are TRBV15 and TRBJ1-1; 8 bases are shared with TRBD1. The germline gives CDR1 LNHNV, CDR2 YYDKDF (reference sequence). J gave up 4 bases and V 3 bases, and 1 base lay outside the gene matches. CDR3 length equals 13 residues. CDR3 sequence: CATSSTGGTEAFF. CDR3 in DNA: TGTGCCACCAGCAGCACAGGGGGCACTGAAGCTTTCTTT.

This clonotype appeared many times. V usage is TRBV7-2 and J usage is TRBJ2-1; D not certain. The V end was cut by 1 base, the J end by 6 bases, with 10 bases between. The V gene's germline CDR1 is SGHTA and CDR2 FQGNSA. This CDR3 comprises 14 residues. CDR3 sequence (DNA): TGTGCCAGCAGCTTAGAAACAGTCCTCAATGAGCAGTTCTTC. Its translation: CASSLETVLNEQFF.

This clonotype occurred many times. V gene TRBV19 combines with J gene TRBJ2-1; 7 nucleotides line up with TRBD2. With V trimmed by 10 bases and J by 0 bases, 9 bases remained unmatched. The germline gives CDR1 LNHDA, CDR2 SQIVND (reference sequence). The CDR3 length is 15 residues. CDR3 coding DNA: TGTGCCACTGAGGCGGGGGTTAGCTCCTACAATGAGCAGTTCTTC. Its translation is CATEAGVSSYNEQFF.

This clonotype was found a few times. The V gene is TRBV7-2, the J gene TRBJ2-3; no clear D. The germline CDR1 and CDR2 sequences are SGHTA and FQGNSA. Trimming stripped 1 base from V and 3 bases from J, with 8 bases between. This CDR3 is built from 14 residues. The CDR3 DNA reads TGTGCCAGCAGCTTAGGGCTAGAGACAGATACGCAGTATTTT. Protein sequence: CASSLGLETDTQYF. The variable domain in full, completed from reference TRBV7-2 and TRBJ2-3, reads GAGVSQSPSNKVTEKGKDVELRCDPISGHTALYWYRQSLGQGLEFLIYFQGNSAPDKSGLPSDRFSAERTGGSVSTLTIQRTQQEDSAVYLCASSLGLETDTQYFGPGTRLTVL.

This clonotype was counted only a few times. CDR3 loop: CASSLGQGAFSGANVLTF. CDR3 nucleotide sequence: TGTGCCAGCAGTCTCGGACAGGGGGCGTTCTCTGGGGCCAACGTCCTGACTTTC. The J gene is TRBJ2-6, the V gene TRBV6-6; 11 bases match TRBD1. The CDR3 is 18 amino acids. Germline lookup yields CDR1 MNHNY and CDR2 SVGAGI (reference sequence). J lost 0 bases, V lost 5 bases, and 6 bases had no gene match.

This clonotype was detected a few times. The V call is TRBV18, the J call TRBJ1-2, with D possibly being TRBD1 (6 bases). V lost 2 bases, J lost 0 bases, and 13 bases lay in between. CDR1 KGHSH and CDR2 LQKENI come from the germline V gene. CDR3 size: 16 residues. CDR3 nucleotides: TGTGCCAGCTCACCAAGGTCGACAGGAGCTAACTATGGCTACACCTTC. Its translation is CASSPRSTGANYGYTF. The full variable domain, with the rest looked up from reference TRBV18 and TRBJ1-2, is NAGVMQNPRHLVRRRGQEARLRCSPMKGHSHVYWYRQLPEEGLKFMVYLQKENIIDESGMPKERFSAEFPKEGPSILRIQQVVRGDSAAYFCASSPRSTGANYGYTFGSGTRLTVV.

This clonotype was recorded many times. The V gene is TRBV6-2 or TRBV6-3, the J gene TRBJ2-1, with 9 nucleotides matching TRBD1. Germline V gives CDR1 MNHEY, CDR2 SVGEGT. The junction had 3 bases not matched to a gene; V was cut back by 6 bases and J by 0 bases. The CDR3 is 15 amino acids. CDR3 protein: CASRHRGLSYNEQFF. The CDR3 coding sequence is TGTGCCAGCAGGCACAGGGGGCTCTCCTACAATGAGCAGTTCTTC.

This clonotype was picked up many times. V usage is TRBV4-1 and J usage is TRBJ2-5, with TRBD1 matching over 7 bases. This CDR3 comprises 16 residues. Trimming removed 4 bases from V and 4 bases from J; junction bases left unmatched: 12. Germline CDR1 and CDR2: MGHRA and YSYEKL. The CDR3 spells CASSLTTVRGRETQYF. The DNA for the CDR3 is TGCGCCAGCAGCCTTACGACCGTTAGGGGGCGAGAGACCCAGTACTTC.

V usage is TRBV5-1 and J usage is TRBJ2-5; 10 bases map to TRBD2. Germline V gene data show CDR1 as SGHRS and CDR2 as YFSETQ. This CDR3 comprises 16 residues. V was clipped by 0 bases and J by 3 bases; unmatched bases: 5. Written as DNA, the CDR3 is TGCGCCAGCAGCTTGGGTCGCGGACTAGCGGAAGAGACCCAGTACTTC. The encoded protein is CASSLGRGLAEETQYF.

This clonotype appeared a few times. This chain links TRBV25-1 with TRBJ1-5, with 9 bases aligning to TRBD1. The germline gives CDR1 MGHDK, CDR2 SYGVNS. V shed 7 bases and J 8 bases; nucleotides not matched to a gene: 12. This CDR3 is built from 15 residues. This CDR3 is CASTYFTGGDKPQHF. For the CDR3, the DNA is TGTGCCAGCACTTACTTTACAGGGGGCGATAAGCCCCAGCATTTT. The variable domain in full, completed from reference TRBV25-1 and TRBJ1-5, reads EADIYQTPRYLVIGTGKKITLECSQTMGHDKMYWYQQDPGMELHLIHYSYGVNSTEKGDLSSESTVSRIRTEHFPLTLESARPSHTSQYLCASTYFTGGDKPQHFGDGTRLSIL.

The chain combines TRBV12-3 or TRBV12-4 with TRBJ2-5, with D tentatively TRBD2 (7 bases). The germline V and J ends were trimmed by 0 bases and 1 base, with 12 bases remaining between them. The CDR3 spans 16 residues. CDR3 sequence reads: CASSLAIGGLQETQYF. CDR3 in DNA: TGTGCCAGCAGTTTAGCGATCGGGGGGCTCCAAGAGACCCAGTACTTC.

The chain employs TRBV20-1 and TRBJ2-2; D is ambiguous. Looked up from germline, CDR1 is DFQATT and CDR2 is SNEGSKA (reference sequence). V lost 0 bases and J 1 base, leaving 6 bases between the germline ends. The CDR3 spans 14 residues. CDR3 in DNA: TGCAGTGCTAGAGACTACCAGAACACCGGGGAGCTGTTTTTT. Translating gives CSARDYQNTGELFF.

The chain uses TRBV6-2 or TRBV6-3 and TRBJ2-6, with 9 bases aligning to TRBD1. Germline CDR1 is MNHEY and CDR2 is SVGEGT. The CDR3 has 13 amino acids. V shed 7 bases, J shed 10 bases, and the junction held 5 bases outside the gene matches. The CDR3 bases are TGTGCCAGCACCATGGGACAGGGAAACGTCCTGACTTTC. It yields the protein CASTMGQGNVLTF.

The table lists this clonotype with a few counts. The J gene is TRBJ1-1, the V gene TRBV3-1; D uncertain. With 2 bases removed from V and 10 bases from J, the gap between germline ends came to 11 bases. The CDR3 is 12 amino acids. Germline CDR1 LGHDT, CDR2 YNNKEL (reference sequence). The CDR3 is CASSQSFTGAFF. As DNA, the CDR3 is TGTGCCAGCAGCCAATCCTTTACGGGAGCTTTCTTT.

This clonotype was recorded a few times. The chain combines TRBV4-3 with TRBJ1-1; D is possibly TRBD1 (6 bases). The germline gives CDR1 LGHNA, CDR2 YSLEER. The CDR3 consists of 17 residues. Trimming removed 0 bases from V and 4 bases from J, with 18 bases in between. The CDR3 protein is CASSQDISPTGRTEAFF. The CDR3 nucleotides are TGCGCCAGCAGCCAAGATATTTCCCCCACAGGGCGCACTGAAGCTTTCTTT.

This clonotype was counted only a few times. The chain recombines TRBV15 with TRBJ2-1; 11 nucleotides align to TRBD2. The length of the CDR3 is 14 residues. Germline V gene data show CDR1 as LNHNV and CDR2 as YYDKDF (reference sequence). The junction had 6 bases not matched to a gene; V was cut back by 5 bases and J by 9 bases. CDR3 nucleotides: TGTGCCACCAGCTTTACTAGCGGGGGCGGTGAGCAGTTCTTC. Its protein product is CATSFTSGGGEQFF.